This is a list of T cell receptor beta chains from one sample in a study of PD-L1 blockade in urothelial cancer. The assay was immunoSEQ multiplex PCR, and TCRdb's table has in-frame clones only and misses some. The table shows about 29,000 clones, with 84% occurring only once. The sample in question was PBMCs, obtained around atezolizumab (anti-PD-L1) treatment. These receptors were obtained from an older man with urothelial cancer. Each CDR3 is given with its conserved first and last residue. The D gene is left open where the match is weak. A row's size may be missing; if present it is once, few, many or a size class.

J	size	D	V	length	CDR3	DNA
TRBJ2-1	-	TRBD2	TRBV7-2	15	CASSLSGTSYNEQFF	TGTGCCAGCAGTTTAAGCGGGACCTCCTACAATGAGCAGTTCTTC
TRBJ2-7	-	-	TRBV21-1	18	CASSTGLAEKPGYYEQYF	TGTGCCAGCAGCACGGGACTAGCGGAAAAGCCCGGGTACTACGAGCAGTACTTC
TRBJ1-2	few	TRBD1	TRBV5-6	16	CASSLAGQGSNYGYTF	TGTGCCAGCAGCTTGGCCGGACAGGGATCAAACTATGGCTACACCTTC
TRBJ2-1	-	TRBD2	TRBV10-3	16	CAISPTSGSSYNEQFF	TGTGCCATCAGTCCAACTAGCGGGAGCTCCTACAATGAGCAGTTCTTC
TRBJ2-2	few	TRBD2	TRBV6-5	14	CASRQRDYTGELFF	TGTGCCAGCAGACAGCGGGACTACACCGGGGAGCTGTTTTTT
TRBJ1-2	-	-	TRBV7-9	13	CASSFGGSYGYTF	TGTGCCAGCAGCTTTGGTGGTAGCTATGGCTACACCTTC
TRBJ2-1	-	TRBD2	TRBV9	18	CASSPDTTSGRAGNEQFF	TGTGCCAGCAGCCCCGATACCACTAGCGGGAGGGCCGGCAATGAGCAGTTCTTC
TRBJ1-3	once	-	TRBV28	15	CASDRGALSGNTIYF	TGTGCCAGCGACCGGGGGGCGCTAAGCGGAAACACCATATATTTT
TRBJ2-7	-	-	TRBV29-1	12	CSVGASTYEQYF	TGCAGCGTTGGGGCATCCACCTACGAGCAGTACTTC
TRBJ2-1	-	TRBD2	TRBV7-9	18	CASSPRALAGSRHNEQFF	TGTGCCAGCAGCCCCCGGGCGCTAGCGGGATCACGGCACAATGAGCAGTTCTTC
TRBJ2-5	-	-	TRBV11-1	15	CASSLGMYSQETQYF	TGTGCCAGCAGCTTAGGAATGTACTCCCAAGAGACCCAGTACTTC
TRBJ1-1	medium-sized	-	TRBV28	14	CASRIQGWNTEAFF	TGTGCCAGCAGGATCCAGGGCTGGAACACTGAAGCTTTCTTT
TRBJ2-1	-	-	TRBV6-1	14	CASRTQVLYNEQFF	TGTGCCAGCAGGACACAGGTACTCTACAATGAGCAGTTCTTC
TRBJ1-3	-	TRBD1	TRBV5-1	16	CASSLQTTGAGNTIYF	TGCGCCAGCAGCTTACAAACTACAGGGGCTGGAAACACCATATATTTT
TRBJ2-1	-	-	TRBV11-3	12	CASSSNGGVQFF	TGTGCCAGCAGCTCTAATGGCGGAGTGCAGTTCTTC
TRBJ1-6	-	TRBD1	TRBV10-3	13	CATVGQGGSPLHF	TGTGCCACCGTCGGACAGGGTGGTTCACCCCTCCACTTT
TRBJ1-4	-	-	TRBV29-1	12	CSVQRSNEKLFF	TGCAGCGTCCAACGGAGTAATGAAAAACTGTTTTTT
TRBJ1-3	-	TRBD1	TRBV5-6	13	CASSWDRGNTIYF	TGTGCCAGCAGCTGGGACAGGGGGAACACCATATATTTT